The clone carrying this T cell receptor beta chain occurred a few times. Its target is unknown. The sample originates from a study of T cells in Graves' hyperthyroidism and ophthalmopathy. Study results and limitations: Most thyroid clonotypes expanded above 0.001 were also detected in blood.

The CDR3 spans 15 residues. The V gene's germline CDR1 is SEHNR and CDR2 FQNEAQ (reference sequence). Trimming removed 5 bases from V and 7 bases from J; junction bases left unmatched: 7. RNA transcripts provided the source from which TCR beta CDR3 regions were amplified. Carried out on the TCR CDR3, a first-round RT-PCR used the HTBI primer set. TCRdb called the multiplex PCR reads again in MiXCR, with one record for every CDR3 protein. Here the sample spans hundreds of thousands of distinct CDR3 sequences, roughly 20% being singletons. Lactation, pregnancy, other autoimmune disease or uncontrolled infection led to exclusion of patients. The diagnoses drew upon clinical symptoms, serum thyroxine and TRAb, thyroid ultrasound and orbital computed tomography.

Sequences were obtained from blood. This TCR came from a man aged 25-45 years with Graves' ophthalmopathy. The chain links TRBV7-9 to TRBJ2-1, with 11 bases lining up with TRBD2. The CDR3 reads CASSPLAGVFNEQFF. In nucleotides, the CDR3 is TGTGCCAGCAGCCCACTAGCGGGAGTATTTAATGAGCAGTTCTTC.